Listed below are T cell receptor beta chains from one sample, sequenced in a study of shared clonotypes between healthy human individuals. The protocol was immunoSEQ multiplex PCR, while the TCRdb copy is restricted to in-frame clones and leaves out a portion. The sample yields over a million clones, approximately 76% seen once. Input material: memory CD4+ T cells sorted from blood. Receptors originate from a man aged 18 to 30 in good health. The CDR3 runs from the conserved cysteine through the conserved F or W. D genes are given only for firm matches. Clone size is given for some rows only: seen once, a few or many times, or a class if the clone is expanded.

size: NA; V: TRBV6-5; D: NA; J: TRBJ2-5; CDR3: CASSYSGTSYQETQYF; DNA: TGTGCCAGCAGTTACTCAGGGACATCGTACCAAGAGACCCAGTACTTC
size: NA; V: TRBV30; D: TRBD1; J: TRBJ2-7; CDR3: CAWSGKDRAPYEQYF; DNA: TGTGCCTGGAGTGGAAAGGACAGGGCCCCCTACGAGCAGTACTTC
size: few; V: TRBV19; D: NA; J: TRBJ1-1; CDR3: CASSIGQGLRNTEAFF; DNA: TGTGCCAGTAGTATCGGGCAGGGACTAAGGAACACTGAAGCTTTCTTT
size: NA; V: TRBV19; D: NA; J: TRBJ2-7; CDR3: CASSIGGTVPDEQYF; DNA: TGTGCCAGTAGTATTGGGGGGACAGTTCCTGACGAGCAGTACTTC
size: NA; V: TRBV2; D: NA; J: TRBJ2-2; CDR3: CASRRTNTGELFF; DNA: TGTGCCAGCAGGAGGACTAACACCGGGGAGCTGTTTTTT
size: NA; V: TRBV18; D: TRBD1; J: TRBJ2-7; CDR3: CASSHGTASYEQYF; DNA: TGTGCCAGCTCACACGGGACAGCCTCCTACGAGCAGTACTTC
size: NA; V: TRBV19; D: TRBD1; J: TRBJ1-2; CDR3: CASSTLGQGANYGYTF; DNA: TGTGCCAGTAGTACCCTTGGACAGGGGGCTAACTATGGCTACACCTTC
size: NA; V: TRBV5-1; D: TRBD2; J: TRBJ2-1; CDR3: CASSSSGLAGINEQFF; DNA: TGCGCCAGCAGCTCATCGGGACTAGCGGGGATCAATGAGCAGTTCTTC
size: NA; V: TRBV6-6; D: TRBD1; J: TRBJ1-6; CDR3: CASSSLTGNNSPLHF; DNA: TGTGCCAGCAGTAGCCTGACAGGGAACAATTCACCCCTCCACTTT
size: many; V: TRBV27; D: NA; J: TRBJ1-5; CDR3: CASRSGTISNQPQHF; DNA: TGTGCCAGCAGATCCGGGACAATTAGCAATCAGCCCCAGCATTTT
size: NA; V: TRBV12-2; D: NA; J: TRBJ2-7; CDR3: CASRLAYEQYF; DNA: TGTGCAAGTCGCTTAGCCTACGAGCAGTACTTC
size: once; V: TRBV5-5; D: NA; J: TRBJ1-6; CDR3: CASSPWRGESSYNSPLHF; DNA: TGTGCCAGCAGCCCCTGGAGGGGGGAAAGCTCCTATAATTCACCCCTCCACTTT
size: NA; V: TRBV5-4; D: NA; J: TRBJ2-7; CDR3: CASHPGGHGSYEQYF; DNA: TGTGCCAGCCACCCCGGGGGGCATGGGTCCTACGAGCAGTACTTC
size: once; V: TRBV19; D: NA; J: TRBJ1-5; CDR3: CASSMKDNQPQHF; DNA: TGTGCCAGTAGTATGAAAGACAATCAGCCCCAGCATTTT
size: NA; V: TRBV7-9; D: TRBD1; J: TRBJ1-2; CDR3: CASSFSIMTGGDGYTF; DNA: TGTGCCAGCAGCTTTTCCATAATGACAGGGGGAGATGGCTACACCTTC
size: NA; V: TRBV11-2; D: TRBD2; J: TRBJ2-3; CDR3: CASSLDVSGGHTQYF; DNA: TGTGCCAGCAGCTTAGATGTTAGCGGGGGCCATACGCAGTATTTT
size: NA; V: TRBV30; D: NA; J: TRBJ2-7; CDR3: CAWSAGLGEQYF; DNA: TGTGCCTGGAGTGCTGGCTTGGGGGAGCAGTACTTC
size: NA; V: TRBV19; D: NA; J: TRBJ2-3; CDR3: CASTQEQGLADTQYF; DNA: TGTGCCAGTACCCAGGAACAGGGATTGGCAGATACGCAGTATTTT
size: NA; V: TRBV28; D: NA; J: TRBJ1-2; CDR3: CASSLDSNYGYTF; DNA: TGTGCCAGCAGCCTTGACAGTAACTATGGCTACACCTTC
size: NA; V: TRBV2; D: NA; J: TRBJ1-2; CDR3: CASSSGTANYGYTF; DNA: TGTGCCAGCAGTTCCGGGACGGCTAACTATGGCTACACCTTC
size: NA; V: TRBV19; D: TRBD1; J: TRBJ1-1; CDR3: CATTGQGSITEAFF; DNA: TGTGCCACCACGGGACAGGGTTCGATCACTGAAGCTTTCTTT
size: NA; V: TRBV11-2; D: NA; J: TRBJ2-7; CDR3: CASSPAWTEQYF; DNA: TGTGCCAGCAGCCCCGCGTGGACAGAGCAGTACTTC
size: NA; V: TRBV6-1; D: NA; J: TRBJ2-3; CDR3: CASTGDALDTQYF; DNA: TGTGCCAGCACCGGGGACGCCCTGGATACGCAGTATTTT
size: NA; V: TRBV30; D: TRBD1; J: TRBJ1-1; CDR3: CAWSTGQMNTEAFF; DNA: TGTGCCTGGAGTACGGGACAGATGAACACTGAAGCTTTCTTT
size: NA; V: TRBV4-3; D: NA; J: TRBJ2-4; CDR3: CASSQDWGATGWDIQYF; DNA: TGCGCCAGCAGCCAAGATTGGGGGGCCACGGGTTGGGACATTCAGTACTTC
size: NA; V: TRBV28; D: TRBD1; J: TRBJ1-2; CDR3: CASRRQGYGYTF; DNA: TGTGCCAGCAGGCGACAGGGGTATGGCTACACCTTC
size: NA; V: TRBV30; D: TRBD2; J: TRBJ2-5; CDR3: CAWSVGLAVQETQYF; DNA: TGTGCCTGGAGTGTAGGGCTAGCGGTCCAAGAGACCCAGTACTTC
size: NA; V: TRBV7-6; D: NA; J: TRBJ2-7; CDR3: CASSLTLQRSTYEQYF; DNA: TGTGCCAGCAGCTTAACCCTCCAGCGAAGCACCTACGAGCAGTACTTC
size: once; V: TRBV5-6; D: TRBD2; J: TRBJ2-1; CDR3: CASSSSRLAISYNEQFF; DNA: TGTGCCAGCAGCTCTTCAAGACTAGCCATATCCTACAATGAGCAGTTCTTC
size: NA; V: TRBV30; D: TRBD2; J: TRBJ2-7; CDR3: CAWRVGTSGSYEQYF; DNA: TGTGCCTGGAGAGTCGGGACTAGCGGGTCCTACGAGCAGTACTTC
size: NA; V: TRBV10-2; D: TRBD1; J: TRBJ1-1; CDR3: CASKSGTGALEAFF; DNA: TGCGCCAGCAAGTCCGGGACAGGTGCCCTTGAAGCTTTCTTT
size: NA; V: TRBV18; D: NA; J: TRBJ2-3; CDR3: CASSPLLTDTQYF; DNA: TGTGCCAGCTCACCACTGTTGACAGATACGCAGTATTTT
size: NA; V: TRBV2; D: NA; J: TRBJ2-1; CDR3: CASSESLISYNEQFF; DNA: TGTGCCAGCAGTGAATCCCTAATTTCCTACAATGAGCAGTTCTTC
size: NA; V: TRBV6-1; D: NA; J: TRBJ1-3; CDR3: CASSALYLRGSSGNTIYF; DNA: TGTGCCAGCAGTGCCCTTTACCTCAGGGGAAGCTCTGGAAACACCATATATTTT
size: once; V: TRBV4-1; D: NA; J: TRBJ2-7; CDR3: CASSQDQRLPYEQYF; DNA: TGCGCCAGCAGCCAAGATCAGCGTTTACCCTACGAGCAGTACTTC
size: NA; V: TRBV19; D: TRBD1; J: TRBJ1-5; CDR3: CASSIGDRGRGQPQHF; DNA: TGTGCCAGTAGTATAGGGGACAGGGGAAGGGGTCAGCCCCAGCATTTT
size: NA; V: TRBV28; D: NA; J: TRBJ1-2; CDR3: CASRPPGQSLNYGYTF; DNA: TGTGCCAGCAGACCCCCGGGACAAAGCCTCAACTATGGCTACACCTTC
size: NA; V: TRBV11-3; D: NA; J: TRBJ1-1; CDR3: CASSLTGMTEAFF; DNA: TGTGCCAGCAGCCTAACAGGGATGACTGAAGCTTTCTTT
size: NA; V: TRBV7-9; D: NA; J: TRBJ1-3; CDR3: CASSYRNTIYF; DNA: TGTGCCAGCAGCTATCGAAACACCATATATTTT
size: many; V: TRBV4-3; D: NA; J: TRBJ1-1; CDR3: CASSQRTSGGAFF; DNA: TGCGCCAGCAGCCAAAGAACCTCGGGGGGAGCTTTCTTT
size: NA; V: TRBV30; D: NA; J: TRBJ2-3; CDR3: CAWSSQGTGTDTQYF; DNA: TGTGCCTGGAGTTCCCAGGGTACCGGCACAGATACGCAGTATTTT
size: NA; V: TRBV19; D: NA; J: TRBJ2-2; CDR3: CASHGDTGELFF; DNA: TGTGCCAGTCATGGGGACACCGGGGAGCTGTTTTTT
size: NA; V: TRBV19; D: TRBD1; J: TRBJ2-2; CDR3: CASRDRVNAGELFF; DNA: TGTGCCAGTAGGGACAGGGTGAACGCCGGGGAGCTGTTTTTT
size: NA; V: TRBV5-1; D: TRBD1; J: TRBJ2-7; CDR3: CASSLGGQGALEQYF; DNA: TGCGCCAGCAGCTTGGGGGGACAGGGGGCCCTCGAGCAGTACTTC